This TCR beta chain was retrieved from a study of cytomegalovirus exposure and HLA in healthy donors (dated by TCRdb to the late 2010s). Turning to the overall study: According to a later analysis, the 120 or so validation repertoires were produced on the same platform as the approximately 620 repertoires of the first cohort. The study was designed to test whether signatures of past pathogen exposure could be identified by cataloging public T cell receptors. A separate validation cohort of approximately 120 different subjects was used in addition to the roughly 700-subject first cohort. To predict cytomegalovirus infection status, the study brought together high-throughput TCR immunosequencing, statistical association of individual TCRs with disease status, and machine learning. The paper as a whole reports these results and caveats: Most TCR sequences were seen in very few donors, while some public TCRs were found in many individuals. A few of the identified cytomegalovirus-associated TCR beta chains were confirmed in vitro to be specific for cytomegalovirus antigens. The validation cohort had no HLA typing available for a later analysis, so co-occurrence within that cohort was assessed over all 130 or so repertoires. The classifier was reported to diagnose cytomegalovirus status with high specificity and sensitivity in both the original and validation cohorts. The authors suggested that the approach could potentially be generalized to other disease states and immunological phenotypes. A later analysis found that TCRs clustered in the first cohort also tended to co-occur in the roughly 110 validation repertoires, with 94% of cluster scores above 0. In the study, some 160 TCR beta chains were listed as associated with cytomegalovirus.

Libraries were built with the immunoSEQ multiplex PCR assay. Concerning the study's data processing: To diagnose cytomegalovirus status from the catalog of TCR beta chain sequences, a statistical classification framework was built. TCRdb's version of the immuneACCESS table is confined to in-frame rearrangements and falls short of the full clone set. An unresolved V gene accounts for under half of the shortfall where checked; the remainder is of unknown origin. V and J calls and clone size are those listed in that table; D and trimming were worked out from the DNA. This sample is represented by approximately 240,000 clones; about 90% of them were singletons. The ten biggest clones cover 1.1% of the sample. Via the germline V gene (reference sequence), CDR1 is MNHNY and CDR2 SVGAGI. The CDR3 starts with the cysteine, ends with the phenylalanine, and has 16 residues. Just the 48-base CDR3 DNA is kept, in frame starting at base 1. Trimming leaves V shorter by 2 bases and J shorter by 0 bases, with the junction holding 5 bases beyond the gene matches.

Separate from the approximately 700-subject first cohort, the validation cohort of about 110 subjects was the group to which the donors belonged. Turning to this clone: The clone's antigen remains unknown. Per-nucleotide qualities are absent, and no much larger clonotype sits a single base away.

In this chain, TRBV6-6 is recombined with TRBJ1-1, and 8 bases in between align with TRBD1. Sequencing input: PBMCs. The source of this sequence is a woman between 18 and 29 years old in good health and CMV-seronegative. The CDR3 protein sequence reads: CASSYPRGLVNTEAFF. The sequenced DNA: TGTGCCAGCAGTTACCCCAGGGGGCTAGTGAACACTGAAGCTTTCTTT.